A single sample is the source of the 11 T cell receptor beta chains below, sequenced in a study of T cell repertoires in cytomegalovirus infection. MiXCR was run by TCRdb on the reads, yielding one entry per CDR3 protein. The sample includes around 300,000 distinct CDR3 sequences, roughly 26% of them seen just once. Input material: PBMCs. These receptors were taken from a human donor in good health (CMV status not recorded). Some clones in this sample may be carry-over from other donors' samples.

This clonotype was observed a few times. The chain recombines TRBV13 with TRBJ2-1, with 8 nucleotides matching TRBD1. Germline lookup yields CDR1 PRHDT and CDR2 FYEKMQ (reference sequence). The CDR3 consists of 17 residues. Germline trimming cut 5 bases from V and 0 bases from J; bases unmatched to any gene: 9. The CDR3 DNA sequence: TGTGCCAGCAGCCGATCAGGAGGACAGGGCTCCTACAATGAGCAGTTCTTC. As protein: CASSRSGGQGSYNEQFF.

This clonotype was counted ten times or more. The chain combines TRBV2 with TRBJ2-2; no clear D. Germline V gene lookup returns CDR1 SNHLY and CDR2 FYNNEI. This CDR3 spans 14 amino acids. Deletions cut 6 bases from V and 0 bases from J, with 8 bases between. CDR3 DNA: TGTGCCAGCAGCCTACTACCGAACACCGGGGAGCTGTTTTTT. This translates into CASSLLPNTGELFF.

The chain employs TRBV10-3 and TRBJ2-7; 9 bases match TRBD1. V lost 6 bases and J lost 3; bases outside the gene matches: 3. Germline V CDR1 and CDR2: ENHRY, SYGVKD. This CDR3 contains 13 residues. The CDR3 loop is CAIRGQGNYEQYF. CDR3 in DNA: TGTGCCATCAGGGGACAGGGTAACTACGAGCAGTACTTC.

This clonotype has more than one count but fewer than ten. The rearrangement uses TRBV7-7 and TRBJ2-7, with 8 bases aligning to TRBD1. The CDR3 is 17 residues long. V was clipped by 5 bases and J by 0 bases; unmatched bases: 12. Germline loops: CDR1 SSHAT, CDR2 FNYEAQ (reference sequence). The CDR3 sequence: CASSPGQGSSHSYEQYF. The DNA of the CDR3 is TGTGCCAGCAGCCCCGGACAGGGCAGTTCTCACTCCTACGAGCAGTACTTC.

This clonotype has more than one count but fewer than ten. This sequence joins TRBV18 and TRBJ1-5; 9 nucleotides align to TRBD1. Germline V lookup: CDR1 KGHSH, CDR2 LQKENI. The CDR3 extends over 16 amino acids. V shed 3 bases and J 6 bases; nucleotides not matched to a gene: 9. The CDR3 here is CASSPPGQGNSQPQHF. The CDR3 nucleotides read TGTGCCAGCTCACCTCCGGGACAGGGTAACAGTCAGCCCCAGCATTTT.

The J gene is TRBJ2-7, the V gene TRBV12-3 or TRBV12-4; D not certain. There are 16 residues in the CDR3. V was cut by 3 bases and J by 7 bases, with 22 bases left in between. The CDR3 coding sequence is TGTGCCAGCAGTTTCGTGGGAAGTACAGCCGTGAAGGAGCAGTACTTC. Protein product: CASSFVGSTAVKEQYF.

This chain uses TRBV19 with TRBJ2-3; 7 positions agree with TRBD1. Trimming cost V 3 bases and J 5 bases; bases outside gene matches: 8. The CDR3 sequence is 15 residues long. The germline V gene encodes CDR1 LNHDA and CDR2 SQIVND (reference sequence). CDR3 nucleotide sequence: TGTGCCAGTAGTATGATGAAACAGGGGAGAGATACGCAGTATTTT. Its translation is CASSMMKQGRDTQYF.

The V and J genes are TRBV19 and TRBJ2-7; 8 bases match TRBD1. After removal of 6 bases from V and 3 bases from J, the junction contained 7 bases not matched to a gene. Germline assignment: CDR1 LNHDA and CDR2 SQIVND (reference sequence). The CDR3 runs to 14 residues. CDR3 coding DNA: TGTGCCAGTAGAACCGGGACAGGACTCTACGAGCAGTACTTC. Its protein is CASRTGTGLYEQYF.

V gene TRBV12-3 or TRBV12-4 combines with J gene TRBJ1-2; the D gene is possibly TRBD1 (6 bases). V was shortened by 5 bases and J by 4 bases, with 17 bases between the two germline ends. This CDR3 region has 15 residues. CDR3 sequence: CASSLNRGGAYGYTF. CDR3 sequence (DNA): TGTGCCAGCAGTCTAAACAGAGGGGGAGCCTATGGCTACACCTTC.

This clonotype was observed many times. V is TRBV11-3 and J is TRBJ2-1; the D gene is possibly TRBD1 (5 bases). Germline CDR1 is SGHNT and CDR2 is YENEEA. The CDR3 extends over 14 amino acids. The V gene lost 5 bases and the J gene lost 7 bases, with 15 bases spanning the gap. The CDR3 is CASSPTGRPNEQFF. The CDR3 bases are TGTGCCAGCAGCCCAACAGGTCGCCCGAATGAGCAGTTCTTC.

This clonotype occurred a few times. The CDR3, as DNA: TGTGCCAGTAGTATGGGACTAGCGGACTACGAGCAGTACTTC. Translating it yields CASSMGLADYEQYF. The chain recombines TRBV19 with TRBJ2-7; TRBD2 matches 11 bases. With V trimmed by 3 bases and J by 3 bases, 1 base remained unmatched. The CDR3 length is 14 residues. Germline CDR1 and CDR2: LNHDA and SQIVND (reference sequence).